This passage covers 24 T cell receptor beta chains from one sample sequenced in a study of spatial heterogeneity in lung cancer. TCRdb analysed the 5' RACE reads with MiXCR anew, one entry per CDR3 protein. The sample gives around 7,700 distinct CDR3 sequences, 5.4% of which show up once; around 8.4% is in the top ten. Time point indicated: sample taken at primary tumor resection. No cell sorting; template was whole RNA from tumor, lung tissue or PBMC. The sequences come from normal lung tissue next to the tumor, collected at surgery. Source of these receptors: a female donor with early-stage non-small cell lung cancer.

This clonotype was detected many times. The chain couples TRBV12-3 or TRBV12-4 to TRBJ1-1, with 9 positions matching TRBD1. The V and J ends lost 6 bases and 10 bases, in that order; junction bases with no gene match: 9. This CDR3 has 13 residues. CDR3 sequence reads: CASRPGQGISAFF. DNA of the CDR3: TGTGCCAGCAGACCGGGACAGGGAATTTCAGCTTTCTTT.

This clonotype was observed many times. The chain couples TRBV15 to TRBJ2-7; unclear D gene. V dropped 1 base and J dropped 6 bases, with 13 bases sitting between them. The CDR3 is 14 amino acids. Germline assignment: CDR1 LNHNV and CDR2 YYDKDF (reference sequence). CDR3 sequence: CATSRGPGDGEQYF. The CDR3 DNA follows: TGTGCCACCAGCAGAGGACCCGGTGATGGCGAGCAGTACTTC. Based on the CDR3 plus reference TRBV15 and TRBJ2-7, the full variable domain is DAMVIQNPRYQVTQFGKPVTLSCSQTLNHNVMYWYQQKSSQAPKLLFHYYDKDFNNEADTPDNFQSRRPNTSFCFLDIRSPGLGDTAMYLCATSRGPGDGEQYFGPGTRLTVT.

This clonotype turned up a few times. The V and J genes are TRBV30 and TRBJ2-1; no firm D call. V was pared by 2 bases and J by 6 bases, with 17 bases between. Germline V gene sequence: CDR1 GTSNPN, CDR2 SVGIG (reference sequence). The CDR3 loop spans 15 amino acids. This CDR3 is CAWSPPKQLGNEQFF. CDR3 nucleotides: TGTGCCTGGAGTCCCCCCAAACAGTTGGGCAATGAGCAGTTCTTC.

This clonotype qualifies as medium-sized. The chain links TRBV29-1 to TRBJ2-7; D remains unclear. The V end lost 1 base, the J end lost 1 base, and 5 bases lay between the germline ends. Germline values: CDR1 SQVTM, CDR2 ANQGSEA. This CDR3 is 12 amino acids long. The CDR3 spells CSVEGISYEQYF. CDR3 nucleotide sequence: TGCAGCGTTGAAGGGATATCCTACGAGCAGTACTTC.

Ten or more counts support this clonotype. The chain uses TRBV6-5 and TRBJ2-5; 13 nucleotides match TRBD2. The CDR3 extends over 17 amino acids. The germline V gene has CDR1 MNHEY and CDR2 SVGAGI. After removal of 6 bases from V and 2 bases from J, the junction contained 9 bases not matched to a gene. The CDR3 DNA is TGTGCCAGCAGCCACTCAAGACTAGCGGGAGGACAAGAGACCCAGTACTTC. This translates into CASSHSRLAGGQETQYF.

This clonotype was counted many times. The chain uses TRBV29-1 and TRBJ1-4; 8 bases are shared with TRBD1. The germline gives CDR1 SQVTM, CDR2 ANQGSEA. V shed 4 bases, J shed 8 bases, and the junction held 6 bases outside the gene matches. The CDR3 length is 13 residues. This CDR3 is CSVGDRLAEKLFF. CDR3 nucleotide sequence: TGCAGCGTTGGGGACAGGCTCGCAGAAAAACTGTTTTTT. Looking up the rest from reference TRBV29-1 and TRBJ1-4 gives the full variable domain: SAVISQKPSRDICQRGTSLTIQCQVDSQVTMMFWYRQQPGQSLTLIATANQGSEATYESGFVIDKFPISRPNLTFSTLTVSNMSPEDSSIYLCSVGDRLAEKLFFGSGTQLSVL.

The rearrangement uses TRBV4-1 and TRBJ2-3, with 11 positions matching TRBD2. The CDR3 has 17 amino acids. V trimming: 0 bases; J trimming: 0 bases; junction bases outside the gene matches: 2. CDR1 is MGHRA and CDR2 is YSYEKL in the germline V gene. The CDR3 coding sequence is TGCGCCAGCAGCCAAGACCTAGCGGGAGGCAGCACAGATACGCAGTATTTT. Amino acids: CASSQDLAGGSTDTQYF.

In its sample, this clonotype ranks as medium-sized. The V call is TRBV29-1, the J call TRBJ1-2; possibly TRBD1 for D (6 bases). This CDR3 has 12 residues. The germline CDR1 and CDR2 sequences are SQVTM and ANQGSEA. V lost 6 bases, J lost 10 bases, and 18 bases lay in between. The CDR3 DNA sequence: TGCAGCGTCACATTGCGGACAGTGGACTACACCTTC. Translated, it gives CSVTLRTVDYTF.

This clonotype was recorded at least ten times. The chain recombines TRBV28 with TRBJ2-2; the D gene is possibly TRBD1 (5 bases). This CDR3 has 10 amino acids. Germline V gives CDR1 MDHEN, CDR2 SYDVKM. Trimming removed 11 bases from V and 7 bases from J, with 8 bases in between. This CDR3 is CAAGIGELFF. The CDR3 region has the DNA TGTGCCGCAGGGATCGGGGAGCTGTTTTTT.

This clonotype was detected ten times or more. This sequence joins TRBV7-3 and TRBJ2-3, with 8 bases identical to TRBD2. CDR1 is SGHTA, CDR2 FQGTGA, per germline. Losses at the gene ends were 6 bases for V and 4 bases for J; bases not matched to a gene: 9. This CDR3 region has 15 residues. CDR3 in amino acids: CASSPSGLAADTQYF. The CDR3 coding sequence is TGTGCCAGCAGTCCTTCCGGACTAGCCGCAGATACGCAGTATTTT.

This clonotype was seen at least ten times. J is TRBJ1-1 and V is TRBV4-1, with D perhaps TRBD1 (5 bases). The CDR3 has 14 residues. Trimming removed 3 bases from V and 5 bases from J, with 13 bases in between. Germline CDR1 is MGHRA and CDR2 is YSYEKL. The CDR3 DNA reads TGCGCCAGCAGCCAGCCCAGGGCCAATACTGAAGCTTTCTTT. This sequence encodes CASSQPRANTEAFF.

Judged by abundance, this clonotype is large (0.1 to 1%). This chain uses TRBV19 with TRBJ2-3; 13 nucleotides line up with TRBD2. In germline, CDR1 is LNHDA, CDR2 SQIVND (reference sequence). The V segment lost 6 bases and the J segment 6 bases; nucleotides outside the gene matches: 6. This CDR3 is built from 15 residues. CDR3 sequence reads: CASSRTSGSYDTQYF. The CDR3 DNA reads TGTGCCAGTAGCCGGACTAGCGGGAGTTATGATACGCAGTATTTT. The whole variable domain, filled in from reference TRBV19 and TRBJ2-3, reads DGGITQSPKYLFRKEGQNVTLSCEQNLNHDAMYWYRQDPGQGLRLIYYSQIVNDFQKGDIAEGYSVSREKKESFPLTVTSAQKNPTAFYLCASSRTSGSYDTQYFGPGTRLTVL.

This clonotype has a count of ten or more. The chain combines TRBV27 with TRBJ1-1; D possibly corresponds to TRBD1 (5 bases). The CDR3 has 13 amino acids. Between the trimmed V and J ends, which lost 2 bases and 4 bases, there was a span of 8 bases. The germline V gene has CDR1 MNHEY and CDR2 SMNVEV (reference sequence). The CDR3 protein is CASSLRGPTEAFF. The CDR3 region has the DNA TGTGCCAGCAGTTTAAGGGGCCCCACTGAAGCTTTCTTT.

This clonotype was observed at least ten times. The chain couples TRBV10-1 to TRBJ2-7; D uncertain. Looked up from germline, CDR1 is WNHNN and CDR2 is SYGVQD (reference sequence). Trimming shortened V by 0 bases and J by 7 bases, and 7 bases separated the two germline ends. The CDR3 loop spans 12 amino acids. CDR3 in DNA: TGCGCCAGCAGTGAGTCGTTGAGGGAGCAGTACTTC. It translates to CASSESLREQYF.

This clonotype turned up a few times. This chain links TRBV21-1 with TRBJ2-5; whether TRBD1, the table's D call, matches the DNA was not checked. TRBV21-1 is given as a pseudogene. The length of the CDR3 is 14 residues. CDR3 in DNA: TGTGCCAGCAAGACAGGGCTGGGGCAAGAGACCCAGTACTTC. It specifies CASKTGLGQETQYF.

This clonotype is labeled as medium-sized. V usage is TRBV7-9 and J usage is TRBJ2-2; the match to TRBD2 covers 13 bases. The V segment lost 6 bases and the J segment 7 bases; nucleotides outside the gene matches: 2. CDR3 length: 14 amino acids. The germline CDR1 and CDR2 sequences are SEHNR and FQNEAQ (reference sequence). CDR3 in DNA: TGTGCCAGCAGAAGGACTAGCGGGAGCGGGGAGCTGTTTTTT. It is translated as CASRRTSGSGELFF.

This clonotype is deemed medium-sized. The chain couples TRBV10-2 to TRBJ2-3; TRBD1 is a possible D gene (5 bases). Germline V gene lookup returns CDR1 WSHSY and CDR2 SAAADI. Trimming took 6 bases from V and 4 from J, leaving 11 bases between them. The CDR3 extends over 13 amino acids. The CDR3 coding sequence is TGCGCCAGCAGGACAGATGGCCCAGATACGCAGTATTTT. It specifies CASRTDGPDTQYF.

In the case of this clonotype: This clone may be a read error of a much larger clone one base away. The chain has TRBV5-4 and TRBJ2-7; 9 bases fit TRBD2. CDR3 length: 15 amino acids. Germline V gene data show CDR1 as SGHNT and CDR2 as YYREEE (reference sequence). CDR3 sequence: CVSSVRRGRAEEQYF. The DNA of the CDR3 is TGTGTCAGCAGCGTCCGTCGCGGGAGGGCCGAAGAGCAGTACTTC.

The table lists this clonotype with a few counts. This chain uses TRBV12-3 or TRBV12-4 with TRBJ2-1; TRBD1 is a possible D gene (5 bases). The length of the CDR3 is 14 residues. With 7 bases removed from V and 5 bases from J, the gap between germline ends came to 15 bases. The CDR3: CASKKQTADNEQFF. CDR3 nucleotide sequence: TGTGCCAGCAAGAAACAGACAGCCGACAATGAGCAGTTCTTC.

This clonotype was seen at least ten times. This chain uses TRBV6-5 with TRBJ2-7; TRBD2 aligns across 13 bases. J gave up 12 bases and V 5 bases, and 10 bases lay outside the gene matches. The CDR3 runs 14 residues. Germline CDR1 and CDR2: MNHEY and SVGAGI. CDR3 sequence reads: CASSPTGTSGMVYF. For the CDR3, the DNA is TGTGCCAGCAGTCCTACCGGGACTAGCGGGATGGTGTACTTC.

This clonotype has at least ten counts. The chain links TRBV20-1 to TRBJ1-3; 7 nucleotides align to TRBD1. Germline lookup yields CDR1 DFQATT and CDR2 SNEGSKA (reference sequence). J was trimmed by 2 bases and V by 0 bases; bases with no gene match: 4. This CDR3 comprises 15 residues. The CDR3 coding sequence is TGCAGTGCTAGAGATCCCAGGGGGACTGGAAACACCATATATTTT. It encodes CSARDPRGTGNTIYF.

This clonotype was seen only a few times. V usage is TRBV7-8 and J usage is TRBJ2-1; tentative D call: TRBD2 (6 bases). Per germline, CDR1 SGHVS and CDR2 FQNEAQ. The CDR3 totals 16 residues. Trimming stripped 5 bases from V and 7 bases from J, with 21 bases between. CDR3 amino acids: CASSGYWELAANEQFF. In DNA, the CDR3 is TGTGCCAGCAGCGGATATTGGGAACTAGCAGCGAATGAGCAGTTCTTC. Supplemented by reference TRBV7-8 and TRBJ2-1, the full variable domain reads GAGVSQSPRYKVAKRGQDVALRCDPISGHVSLFWYQQALGQGPEFLTYFQNEAQLDKSGLPSDRFFAERPEGSVSTLKIQRTQQEDSAVYLCASSGYWELAANEQFFGPGTRLTVL.

This clonotype is labeled medium-sized. The DNA for the CDR3 is TGCAGTGCTAGGACTAGCGGGAGGCCCACAGATACGCAGTATTTT. Translated, it gives CSARTSGRPTDTQYF. The J gene is TRBJ2-3, the V gene TRBV20-1, with 13 bases fitting TRBD2. The trim removed 3 bases at V and 2 bases at J, leaving 2 bases unmatched. This CDR3 is 15 amino acids long. The germline V gene encodes CDR1 DFQATT and CDR2 SNEGSKA (reference sequence).

This clonotype was seen repeatedly, ten times or more. The genes are TRBV7-8 and TRBJ2-7; D unresolved. With 5 bases removed from V and 3 bases from J, the gap between germline ends came to 14 bases. The CDR3 runs to 14 residues. Germline CDR1 reads SGHVS; CDR2 reads FQNEAQ. CDR3 sequence: CASSLGKAYYEQYF. CDR3 DNA: TGTGCCAGCAGCCTGGGAAAGGCCTACTACGAGCAGTACTTC.